Following are 6 T cell receptor beta chains from one sample sequenced in a study of cytomegalovirus exposure and HLA in healthy donors. This PCR relied on a set of 60 Vbeta primers and 13 Jbeta primers. This table comes from immunoSEQ multiplex PCR, and its TCRdb copy is limited to in-frame clones, with some not included. The sample includes 150,000 to 200,000 clones, 76% of them seen just once. The source material was PBMCs. All receptors derive from a woman aged 25-40 years in good health and CMV-seropositive.

This rearrangement joins TRBV4-3 to TRBJ2-7, with 10 bases lining up with TRBD2. The CDR3 extends over 15 amino acids. The V gene end was trimmed by 1 base and the J gene end by 5 bases; junction bases not matched to a gene: 5. Germline V gene data show CDR1 as LGHNA and CDR2 as YSLEER. The CDR3 protein is CASSQVSGGAHEQYF. The CDR3 coding sequence is TGCGCCAGCAGCCAAGTCAGCGGGGGGGCCCACGAGCAGTACTTC.

In this sample, this clone turned up once. The J gene is TRBJ1-5, the V gene TRBV10-3; tentatively, D is TRBD1 (5 bases). Germline-derived CDR1 and CDR2 are ENHRY and SYGVKD. With 8 bases removed from V and 9 bases from J, the gap between germline ends came to 14 bases. The CDR3 sequence is 12 residues long. Written as DNA, the CDR3 is TGTGCCATCTCACAGGACCCTCGGCCCCAGCATTTT. It specifies CAISQDPRPQHF.

The chain carries TRBV5-1 and TRBJ2-1; TRBD1 matches at 8 bases. Trimming cost V 5 bases and J 9 bases; bases outside gene matches: 7. The germline gives CDR1 SGHRS, CDR2 YFSETQ. The CDR3 consists of 13 residues. Here the CDR3 DNA reads TGCGCCAGCAGGAGGACAGGGTGGGGTGAGCAGTTCTTC. Translated, it gives CASRRTGWGEQFF.

The rearrangement joins TRBV2 to TRBJ1-2, with a possible D match to TRBD1 (5 bases). The CDR3 extends over 13 amino acids. The V and J ends lost 3 bases and 2 bases respectively, with 7 bases between them. Looked up from germline, CDR1 is SNHLY and CDR2 is FYNNEI. The CDR3 DNA reads TGTGCCAGCAGTGACAACAGGAACTATGGCTACACCTTC. Its translation: CASSDNRNYGYTF. The whole variable domain, remainder taken from reference TRBV2 and TRBJ1-2, is EPEVTQTPSHQVTQMGQEVILRCVPISNHLYFYWYRQILGQKVEFLVSFYNNEISEKSEIFDDQFSVERPDGSNFTLKIRSTKLEDSAMYFCASSDNRNYGYTFGSGTRLTVV.

This chain joins TRBV28 and TRBJ1-6, with TRBD1 identical over 7 bases. V shed 7 bases, J shed 5 bases, and the junction held 14 bases outside the gene matches. The CDR3 covers 17 residues. CDR1 and CDR2 (germline): MDHEN, SYDVKM. The CDR3 sequence is CASTNPRGTANNSPLHF. The CDR3 DNA is TGTGCCAGCACCAACCCCAGAGGGACAGCCAATAATTCACCCCTCCACTTT.

The rearrangement links TRBV28 to TRBJ2-3; no firm D call. Germline CDR1 reads MDHEN; CDR2 reads SYDVKM. V was pared by 5 bases and J by 0 bases, with 9 bases between. CDR3 length: 14 amino acids. The CDR3 here is CASSPLTSTDTQYF. CDR3 nucleotide sequence: TGTGCCAGCAGTCCCTTGACTAGCACAGATACGCAGTATTTT.